Here is one T cell receptor beta chain with its context. Its antigen is currently unknown. The data belong to a study of T-cell memory formation after mild COVID-19. On the study more broadly: TCR clusters showed largely donor specificity.

Germline V gene data show CDR1 as DFQATT and CDR2 as SNEGSKA (reference sequence). V gave up 3 bases and J gave up 8 bases; unmatched junction bases: 4. The CDR3 loop spans 12 amino acids. Findings and caveats of the study: CD4+ clones that contracted lay mainly in CM and EM; CD8+ ones lay in EMRA. Pre-infection memory showed some responding clones, and this suggested that cross-reactive memory joined.

A 5'RACE reaction primed in the constant segment made cDNA libraries of TCR alpha and TCR beta, and these carried sample barcodes and UMIs. Via MiXCR, TCRdb re-called the 5' RACE reads, giving one row per CDR3 protein. The table shows around 310,000 distinct CDR3 sequences, with about 15% occurring only once. This chain joins TRBV20-1 and TRBJ2-1, with 7 positions matching TRBD1. This receptor was identified in a man aged 18 to 30 who had mild COVID-19 (a few samples of this study predate the infection). Cell type and time point are not known. The specimen sequenced was PBMCs or a T cell subset sorted from them (not recorded which). CDR3: CSARDRSHEQFF. The CDR3 nucleotides are TGCAGTGCTAGGGACAGGTCCCATGAGCAGTTCTTC.